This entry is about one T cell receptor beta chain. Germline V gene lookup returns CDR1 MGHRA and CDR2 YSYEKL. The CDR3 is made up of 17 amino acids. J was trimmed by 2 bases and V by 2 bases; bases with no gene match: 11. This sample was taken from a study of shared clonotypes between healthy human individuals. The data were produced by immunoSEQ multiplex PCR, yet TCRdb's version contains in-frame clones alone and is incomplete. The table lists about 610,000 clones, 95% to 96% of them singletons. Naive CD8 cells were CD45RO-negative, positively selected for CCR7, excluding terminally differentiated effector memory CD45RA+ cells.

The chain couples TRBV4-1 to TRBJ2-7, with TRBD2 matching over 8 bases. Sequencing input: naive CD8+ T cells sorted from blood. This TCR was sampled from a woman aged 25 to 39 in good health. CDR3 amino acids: CASSQRLALDQAYEQYF. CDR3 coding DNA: TGCGCCAGCAGCCAACGACTAGCGCTCGACCAGGCCTACGAGCAGTACTTC.